This TCR beta chain comes out of a study of regulatory T cells in long-lasting Graves disease. This clonotype was seen at least ten times. Arm-PCR of CDR3 regions with iRepertoire HTBI primers generated TCR beta libraries. TCRdb recomputed calls from the multiplex PCR reads with MiXCR, one row per CDR3 protein. The sample lists more than 350,000 distinct CDR3 sequences, 21% occurring once. Germline values: CDR1 SNHLY, CDR2 FYNNEI. The V and J ends lost 5 bases and 3 bases respectively, with 13 bases between them. This CDR3 contains 15 residues. Time point meaning: persistent/refractory GD, antithyroid drugs over 5 years with positive TRAb. Extracted RNA from PBMCs served as the source of the TCR library. Graves' disease diagnosis relied on American Thyroid Association guidelines. An approximately 10-milliliter sample of peripheral blood was drawn into EDTA tubes.

The sequence derives from a female donor with Graves disease. The sample was peripheral blood mononuclear cells (PBMCs), taken when the disease was refractory, from a patient treated with antithyroid drugs. V gene TRBV2 combines with J gene TRBJ1-4, with a possible D match to TRBD1 (5 bases). In nucleotides, the CDR3 is TGTGCCAGCAGTCGGGACGGCCGGTCTAATGAAAAACTGTTTTTT. It specifies CASSRDGRSNEKLFF.